This entry features one TCR beta chain sequence. Its antigen remains unknown. This record belongs to a study of identifying expanded T cells in peripheral blood. Findings and caveats of the study: Across healthy donors, higher total template counts meant significantly greater roughly two-week count variance. Differentially abundant clones: approximately 1.3 between replicates, around 16 at approximately 13 days, less than 25 at four.

Germline V gene data show CDR1 as SNHLY and CDR2 as FYNNEI. Trimming cost V 6 bases and J 5 bases, with 16 bases left between them. CDR3 length: 14 residues. TCRdb's copy holds only in-frame clones and misses some; the assay was immunoSEQ multiplex PCR. The sample lists about 80,000 clones, about 88% occurring once. During the collection period, no donor immune events like infections were recorded. This chain joins TRBV2 and TRBJ2-5; possible D gene TRBD2, 5 bases. What was sequenced was blood. The receptor was derived from a person aged 18 to 75 in good health. CDR3 bases: TGTGCCAGCAGAGGTACTGGGAGCCGGGAGACCCAGTACTTC. Protein product: CASRGTGSRETQYF. Full variable domain (remainder filled in from reference TRBV2 and TRBJ2-5): EPEVTQTPSHQVTQMGQEVILRCVPISNHLYFYWYRQILGQKVEFLVSFYNNEISEKSEIFDDQFSVERPDGSNFTLKIRSTKLEDSAMYFCASRGTGSRETQYFGPGTRLLVL.